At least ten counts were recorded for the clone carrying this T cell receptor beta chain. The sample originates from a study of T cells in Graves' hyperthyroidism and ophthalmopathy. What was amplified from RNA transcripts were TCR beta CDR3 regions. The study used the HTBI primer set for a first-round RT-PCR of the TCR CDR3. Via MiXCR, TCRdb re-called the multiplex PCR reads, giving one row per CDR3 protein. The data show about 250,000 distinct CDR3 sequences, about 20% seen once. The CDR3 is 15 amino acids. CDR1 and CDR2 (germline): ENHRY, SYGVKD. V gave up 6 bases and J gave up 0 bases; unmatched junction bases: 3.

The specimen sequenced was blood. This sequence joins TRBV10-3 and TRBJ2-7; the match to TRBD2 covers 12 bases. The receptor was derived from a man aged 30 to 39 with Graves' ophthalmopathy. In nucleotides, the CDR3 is TGTGCCATCAGCGGGACTAGCGGGTACTCCTACGAGCAGTACTTC. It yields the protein CAISGTSGYSYEQYF.